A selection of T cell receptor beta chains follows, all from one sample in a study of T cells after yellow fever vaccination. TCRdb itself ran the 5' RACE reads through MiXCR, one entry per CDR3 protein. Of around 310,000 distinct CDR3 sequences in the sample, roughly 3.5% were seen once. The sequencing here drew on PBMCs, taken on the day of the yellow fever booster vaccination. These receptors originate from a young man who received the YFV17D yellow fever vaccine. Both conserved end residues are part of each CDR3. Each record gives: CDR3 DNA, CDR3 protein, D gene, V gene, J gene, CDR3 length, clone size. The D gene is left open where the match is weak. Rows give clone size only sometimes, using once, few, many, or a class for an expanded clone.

TGTGCCATCAGTGGGCGGACAGCGAAAGAGACCCAGTACTTC	CAISGRTAKETQYF	.	TRBV10-3	TRBJ2-5	14	many
TGTGCCAGCAGTCCAGCAACCGGGACAGGGTCCATCGAGCAGTACTTC	CASSPATGTGSIEQYF	TRBD1	TRBV12-3/TRBV12-4	TRBJ2-7	16	many
TGCAGTGCGCAAACCGTACTAGCGGGGGCCACGACCCAGTACTTC	CSAQTVLAGATTQYF	TRBD2	TRBV20-1	TRBJ2-5	15	many
TGCGCCAGCAGCCCTGGACAGGGGAACGAGCAGTACTTC	CASSPGQGNEQYF	TRBD1	TRBV4-1	TRBJ2-7	13	many
TGTGCCAGCAGCGTTGACTATTCACCCCTCCACTTT	CASSVDYSPLHF	.	TRBV5-6	TRBJ1-6	12	few
TGTGCCACCAGTGACGCCGGGACTATCCATACCCAGTACTTC	CATSDAGTIHTQYF	TRBD2	TRBV24-1	TRBJ2-5	14	.
TGTGCCAGCAGCCCCGGGACTAGCGGGTTGGGGAGTGAGCAGTTCTTC	CASSPGTSGLGSEQFF	TRBD2	TRBV7-2	TRBJ2-1	16	.
TGTGCCAGCAGCTTAGACACAGGGACCTACGAGCAGTACTTC	CASSLDTGTYEQYF	.	TRBV7-6	TRBJ2-7	14	.
TGCAGCGTTGAGCTGGGACTAGCGGGGCGTCACAATGAGCAGTTCTTC	CSVELGLAGRHNEQFF	TRBD2	TRBV29-1	TRBJ2-1	16	many
TGTGCCAGCAGTTTCCGGGGGACCCAAGAGACCCAGTACTTC	CASSFRGTQETQYF	.	TRBV12-3/TRBV12-4	TRBJ2-5	14	many
TGTGCCAGCAGTCGCGCGGGACTCACGCGCGGAGGAAACACCATATATTTT	CASSRAGLTRGGNTIYF	.	TRBV12-3/TRBV12-4	TRBJ1-3	17	many
TGCGCCAGCAGCCAAGAATTTAAGGGGCCCATGGATCAGCCCCAGCATTTT	CASSQEFKGPMDQPQHF	.	TRBV4-1	TRBJ1-5	17	many
TGTGCCAGGAGGTCCGGGACTAGCCGCCACGAGCAGTACTTC	CARRSGTSRHEQYF	TRBD2	TRBV11-2	TRBJ2-7	14	many
TGCGCCAGCAGTGACCAGGGTGCTCAGCCCCAGCATTTT	CASSDQGAQPQHF	.	TRBV10-1	TRBJ1-5	13	.
TGCAGTGGCGGGGGGGCCCACAATGAGCAGTTCTTC	CSGGGAHNEQFF	TRBD2	TRBV20-1	TRBJ2-1	12	few
TGTGCCAGTAGTTGGGCAGGGACCTACGAGCAGTACTTC	CASSWAGTYEQYF	.	TRBV19	TRBJ2-7	13	many
TGCAGTGCCCTACCGGTTCAGGAGGGGGTCCGCTTTGGCTACACCTTC	CSALPVQEGVRFGYTF	.	TRBV20-1	TRBJ1-2	16	few
TGTGCCAGCAGCCGCCCTACTGAAGCTTTCTTT	CASSRPTEAFF	.	TRBV7-9	TRBJ1-1	11	many
TGTGCCAGCAGCACAGGGGATACAGGAAACACCATATATTTT	CASSTGDTGNTIYF	TRBD1	TRBV9	TRBJ1-3	14	.
TGTGCCAGCAGTGAAGCCGACGACGCAGTCAATCAGCCCCAGCATTTT	CASSEADDAVNQPQHF	.	TRBV2	TRBJ1-5	16	many
TGTGCCAGCAGTACCGGGACTAGCGGGCGTCTTAATCGAGAGACCCAGTACTTC	CASSTGTSGRLNRETQYF	TRBD2	TRBV6-2/TRBV6-3	TRBJ2-5	18	many
TGCAGTGCTAGTCCGGGGGGGCGTACGAACACCGGGGAGCTGTTTTTT	CSASPGGRTNTGELFF	TRBD2	TRBV20-1	TRBJ2-2	16	few
TGCGCCAGCAGCCCCCGGACTAGCGCTAACTACAATGAGCAGTTCTTC	CASSPRTSANYNEQFF	TRBD2	TRBV5-1	TRBJ2-1	16	.
TGTGCCAGCAGCATAGAGGGTCACTATGGCTACACCTTC	CASSIEGHYGYTF	.	TRBV7-8	TRBJ1-2	13	many
TGCGCCAGCAGCCAAGATAGGCCGGGCCGTATTACTATTTTGAACACCGGGGAGCTGTTTTTT	CASSQDRPGRITILNTGELFF	.	TRBV4-3	TRBJ2-2	21	.
TGTGCCAGCAGCCTTGTACAGGGCTTGGAGCTGTTTTTT	CASSLVQGLELFF	.	TRBV28	TRBJ2-2	13	many
TGCGCCAGCAGCTTGGTTGGCGCCAATGAGCAGTTCTTC	CASSLVGANEQFF	.	TRBV5-1	TRBJ2-1	13	few
TGTGCCAGCAGCCTCGACGGGGGGGCCGGTGAGACCCAGTACTTC	CASSLDGGAGETQYF	TRBD2	TRBV5-5	TRBJ2-5	15	few
TGTGCCAGCACCCAAGGCTCAGGGGTGCGGACTGAAGCTTTCTTT	CASTQGSGVRTEAFF	.	TRBV6-5	TRBJ1-1	15	few
TGCAGTGCCATCTTAACGGTAGCGGGGGGGAGGGATACGCAGTATTTT	CSAILTVAGGRDTQYF	TRBD2	TRBV20-1	TRBJ2-3	16	many
TGTGCCAGCAGCTTGGAGACCCCAGGGGGCGGACCTTATGGCTACACCTTC	CASSLETPGGGPYGYTF	TRBD1	TRBV5-4	TRBJ1-2	17	few
TGTGCCAGCACCCGGGGGGGCTCAGATGAGCAGTTCTTC	CASTRGGSDEQFF	TRBD2	TRBV6-5	TRBJ2-1	13	.
TGTGCCAGCAGTCATTCCCGGCGGCTTGGCACAGATACGCAGTATTTT	CASSHSRRLGTDTQYF	.	TRBV7-2	TRBJ2-3	16	many
TGTGCCAGCAGACCTCTGACAGGGGGCGGCGAGCAGTACTTC	CASRPLTGGGEQYF	TRBD1	TRBV2	TRBJ2-7	14	.
TGTGCCACCCAGAAGGACACAGATACGCAGTATTTT	CATQKDTDTQYF	.	TRBV24-1	TRBJ2-3	12	many